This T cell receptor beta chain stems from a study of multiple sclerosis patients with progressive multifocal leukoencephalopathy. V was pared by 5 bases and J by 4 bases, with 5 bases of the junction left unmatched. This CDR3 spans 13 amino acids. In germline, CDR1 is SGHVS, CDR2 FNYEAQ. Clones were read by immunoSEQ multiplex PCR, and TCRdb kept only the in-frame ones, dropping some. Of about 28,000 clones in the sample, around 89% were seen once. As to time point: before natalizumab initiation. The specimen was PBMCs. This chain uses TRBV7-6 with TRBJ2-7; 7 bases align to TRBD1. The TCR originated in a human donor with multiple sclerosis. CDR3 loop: CASSPGQTYEQYF. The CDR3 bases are TGTGCCAGCAGCCCGGGACAGACTTACGAGCAGTACTTC.